This T cell receptor beta chain stems from a study of blood T cell repertoires in COVID-19. Looking at the study overall: Italy, Spain and the United States were the sources of the convalescent and acute COVID-19 samples. In each case, the material was cDNA or gDNA derived from T cells, B-cell-depleted T cells, or PBMCs.

The authors' processing: Estimates of nucleated cell counts were drawn from the amplification of reference gene primers. Libraries were prepared by immunoSEQ multiplex PCR; TCRdb keeps only in-frame clonotypes and omits some of them. The V and J calls and clone size come from that table; D and trimming were worked out from the DNA. The sample has around 80,000 clones, roughly four fifths seen once. Sequencing was carried out using peripheral blood. This receptor was taken from an older man with acute or convalescent COVID-19.

CDR3 DNA: TGTGCCAGCAAACCCGGGACAGGGGGTTCCTACGAGCAGTACTTC. Translation gives CASKPGTGGSYEQYF. V gene TRBV6-5 combines with J gene TRBJ2-7; 11 positions match TRBD1. The junction had 6 bases not matched to a gene; V was cut back by 7 bases and J by 1 base. CDR1 MNHEY and CDR2 SVGAGI come from the germline V gene. This CDR3 contains 15 residues.